This entry concerns a single T cell receptor (beta chain). Its target is not known. The V gene's germline CDR1 is SNHLY and CDR2 FYNNEI. The CDR3 length is 14 residues. This specimen comes from a study of monozygotic twins with inflammatory bowel disease. Study conclusions and caveats: For IBD, no single strong associated signal or clonotype was supported. Healthy co-twins showed greater TCRbeta diversity (inverse Simpson) than IBD patients. Repertoire similarity matched across concordant and discordant twins, perhaps owing to limited power.

Reprocessing the 5' RACE reads, TCRdb reports a single entry for every CDR3 protein and omits DNA. Here the sample table reports approximately 160,000 distinct CDR3 sequences. Every single donor had a 2.5 ml blood sample drawn. Material for sequencing was blood. V and J are TRBV2 and TRBJ1-2; TCRdb outputs TRBD1, but without DNA this stays unchecked. This sequence was found in a human donor with ulcerative colitis or Crohn's disease, or a healthy co-twin of an affected twin (not recorded which). The CDR3 loop reads CASTRGRTVRGYTF.